Each of the 27 T cell receptor beta chains below was sequenced from the same sample in a study of T cells in Graves' hyperthyroidism and ophthalmopathy (dated by TCRdb to the late 2010s). The library relied on multiplex PCR. Sequencing took place on an Illumina HiSeq 2000. Amplification of TCR beta CDR3 regions was carried out from RNA transcripts. The first round of RT-PCR for the TCR CDR3 was performed with the HTBI primer set and the Qiagen OneStep RT-PCR kit. The public sequencing data were trimmed at Q25 with fastp and processed into clonotypes with MiXCR by TCRdb, which kept only in-frame beta chains. Each entry merges the rows of one CDR3 protein and shows their most common DNA and genes. For this sample the table gives some 650,000 distinct CDR3 sequences, of which about a sixth were detected only once. Under 3.5% of the sample comes from the top ten. Sequenced: blood. All receptors derive from a woman aged 40 to 55 with Graves' ophthalmopathy.

This clonotype was detected a few times. The V and J genes are TRBV5-1 and TRBJ2-1; 7 nucleotides line up with TRBD2. The CDR3 sequence is 13 residues long. V lost 5 bases and J lost 4; bases outside the gene matches: 3. Germline V gene lookup returns CDR1 SGHRS and CDR2 YFSETQ. CDR3 nucleotides: TGCGCCAGCAGAGGAGCGGGATACAATGAGCAGTTCTTC. This codes for CASRGAGYNEQFF. The full variable domain, completed using reference TRBV5-1 and TRBJ2-1, is KAGVTQTPRYLIKTRGQQVTLSCSPISGHRSVSWYQQTPGQGLQFLFEYFSETQRNKGNFPGRFSGRQFSNSRSEMNVSTLELGDSALYLCASRGAGYNEQFFGPGTRLTVL.

This clonotype was detected ten times or more. The chain uses TRBV12-5 and TRBJ2-3, with D tentatively TRBD2 (5 bases). The CDR3 covers 14 residues. V was trimmed by 1 base and J by 6 bases, leaving 11 bases between them. The V gene's germline CDR1 is LGHNT and CDR2 FRNRAP. CDR3 sequence: CASGLDPSGDTQYF. As DNA, the CDR3 is TGTGCTAGTGGTTTGGATCCCTCGGGGGATACGCAGTATTTT. The full variable domain, with the rest looked up from reference TRBV12-5 and TRBJ2-3, is DARVTQTPRHKVTEMGQEVTMRCQPILGHNTVFWYRQTMMQGLELLAYFRNRAPLDDSGMPKDRFSAEMPDATLATLKIQPSEPRDSAVYFCASGLDPSGDTQYFGPGTRLTVL.

Worth noting for this clonotype: Since a much larger clone is just one base distant, this may be a read error. This sequence joins TRBV2 and TRBJ2-1; D perhaps matches TRBD2 (6 bases). The V end was cut by 3 bases, the J end by 6 bases, with 12 bases between. The germline V gene encodes CDR1 SNHLY and CDR2 FYNNEI. CDR3 length equals 14 residues. For the CDR3, the DNA is TGTGCCAGCAGTGACTCAGAAGCGGGCAATGAGCAGTTCTTC. It translates to CASSDSEAGNEQFF.

Many counts were recorded for this clonotype. CDR3 residues: CASSGGGNTYEQYF. Written as DNA, the CDR3 is TGTGCCAGCAGTGGCGGGGGAAATACCTACGAGCAGTACTTC. V is TRBV12-3 or TRBV12-4 and J is TRBJ2-7; TRBD2 agrees at 7 bases. The CDR3 is 14 amino acids. The V gene end was trimmed by 5 bases and the J gene end by 2 bases; junction bases not matched to a gene: 6.

This clonotype has just a few counts. V is TRBV5-8 and J is TRBJ1-1, with D perhaps TRBD1 (6 bases). The CDR3 is 15 residues long. V was pared by 4 bases and J by 1 base, with 14 bases between. CDR1 is SGHTS and CDR2 is YDEGEE in the germline V gene. In nucleotides, the CDR3 is TGTGCCAGCAGCCCTCAGACAGGACCGAACACTGAAGCTTTCTTT. Protein product: CASSPQTGPNTEAFF.

The chain uses TRBV6-1 and TRBJ2-5, with D possibly being TRBD1 (6 bases). V was clipped by 6 bases and J by 7 bases, with 9 bases between them. Looked up from germline, CDR1 is MNHNS and CDR2 is SASEGT. This CDR3 is built from 11 residues. The CDR3 region is CASRLGGTQYF. In DNA, the CDR3 is TGTGCCAGCAGACTAGGGGGGACCCAGTACTTC.

The chain is built from TRBV6-1 and TRBJ2-5; D is possibly TRBD2 (5 bases). The germline V and J ends were trimmed by 8 bases and 10 bases, with 20 bases remaining between them. CDR1 MNHNS and CDR2 SASEGT come from the germline V gene. This CDR3 contains 13 residues. The CDR3: CASLPALREGQYF. The DNA of the CDR3 is TGTGCCAGCCTTCCCGCCCTCCGTGAGGGCCAGTACTTC.

This clonotype was found a few times. CDR3 nucleotide sequence: TGTGCCAGCAGCTTAGACCAGCGGGGGGCGAGGGAGACCCAGTACTTC. Amino acids: CASSLDQRGARETQYF. V gene TRBV7-2 combines with J gene TRBJ2-5; 9 positions agree with TRBD2. From germline, CDR1 is SGHTA and CDR2 FQGNSA. The CDR3 length is 16 residues. V shed 1 base, J shed 5 bases, and the junction held 8 bases outside the gene matches.

This chain connects TRBV10-2 to TRBJ2-7; 8 bases align to TRBD1. V was pared by 5 bases and J by 2 bases, with 5 bases of the junction left unmatched. In germline, CDR1 is WSHSY, CDR2 SAAADI. The CDR3 length is 14 residues. For the CDR3, the DNA is TGCGCCAGCAGTACGACAGGGGAAACCTACGAGCAGTACTTC. This gives the protein CASSTTGETYEQYF.

Worth noting for this clonotype: Possible read error: a much larger clone is one base away. DNA for the CDR3: TGCAGTGCTAGGGAGAGCACTGAAGCTTTCTTT. Protein: CSARESTEAFF. The chain combines TRBV20-1 with TRBJ1-1; D not resolved. The germline gives CDR1 DFQATT, CDR2 SNEGSKA (reference sequence). The CDR3 runs to 11 residues. Trimming stripped 3 bases from V and 4 bases from J, with 6 bases between.

This clonotype appeared once. The chain couples TRBV18 to TRBJ1-4; weak D call: TRBD1 (6 bases). The germline V gene encodes CDR1 KGHSH and CDR2 LQKENI. Deletions cut 6 bases from V and 2 bases from J, with 16 bases between. The length of the CDR3 is 16 residues. The DNA of the CDR3 is TGTGCCAGCTCGCGGGGGCAGGGGTCGACTAATGAAAAACTGTTTTTT. This translates into CASSRGQGSTNEKLFF.

This clonotype was observed a single time. The V gene is TRBV24-1, the J gene TRBJ1-5; unclear D gene. This CDR3 is built from 13 residues. Between the trimmed V and J ends, which lost 4 bases and 6 bases, there was a span of 9 bases. Germline loops: CDR1 KGHDR, CDR2 SFDVKD. CDR3 DNA sequence: TGTGCCACCAGTGACGAAAGAGGTCAGCCCCAGCATTTT. Its protein product is CATSDERGQPQHF.

The rearrangement joins TRBV19 to TRBJ1-5; 8 positions match TRBD1. This CDR3 spans 11 amino acids. The germline gives CDR1 LNHDA, CDR2 SQIVND (reference sequence). V lost 4 bases and J lost 15; bases outside the gene matches: 5. CDR3 coding DNA: TGTGCCAGTAGTAGGACAGGGATCCGGCATTTT. Its translation is CASSRTGIRHF.

The CDR3 region has the DNA TGCGCCAGCAGCCAAGATGGACTAGCGGGAGGCCAAACTAGCCTAGATACGCAGTATTTT. This gives the protein CASSQDGLAGGQTSLDTQYF. The rearrangement links TRBV4-1 to TRBJ2-3; TRBD2 matches at 14 bases. Germline values: CDR1 MGHRA, CDR2 YSYEKL. J gave up 5 bases and V 0 bases, and 13 bases lay outside the gene matches. This CDR3 region has 20 residues.

This clonotype showed up many times. The rearrangement joins TRBV28 to TRBJ1-2; D unresolved. V lost 2 bases and J lost 4, with 14 bases in between. The CDR3 sequence is 15 residues long. CDR1 is MDHEN and CDR2 is SYDVKM in the germline V gene. The chain's CDR3 is CASSLAPPITYGYTF. In DNA form, the CDR3 reads TGTGCCAGCAGTTTAGCACCACCCATCACCTATGGCTACACCTTC.

Only a few counts were recorded for this clonotype. The V gene is TRBV18, the J gene TRBJ1-5; D is unresolved. Trimming took 4 bases from V and 6 from J, leaving 10 bases between them. The CDR3 has 13 residues. Germline V lookup: CDR1 KGHSH, CDR2 LQKENI. The CDR3 bases are TGTGCCAGCTCACAGCTGGAGGGTCAGCCCCAGCATTTT. Its translation is CASSQLEGQPQHF. Combining the CDR3 with reference TRBV18 and TRBJ1-5 gives the whole variable domain NAGVMQNPRHLVRRRGQEARLRCSPMKGHSHVYWYRQLPEEGLKFMVYLQKENIIDESGMPKERFSAEFPKEGPSILRIQQVVRGDSAAYFCASSQLEGQPQHFGDGTRLSIL.

This clonotype was seen many times. V is TRBV2 and J is TRBJ2-1; D might be TRBD1 or TRBD2, each matching 5 bases. V was pared by 10 bases and J by 5 bases, with 21 bases between. The CDR3 runs to 15 residues. Germline V CDR1 and CDR2: SNHLY, FYNNEI. The CDR3 region has the DNA TGTGCCACCCGAACCTTCCGGGGCGCCCACAATGAGCAGTTCTTC. Translation: CATRTFRGAHNEQFF. Full variable domain (outside the CDR3, taken from reference TRBV2 and TRBJ2-1): EPEVTQTPSHQVTQMGQEVILRCVPISNHLYFYWYRQILGQKVEFLVSFYNNEISEKSEIFDDQFSVERPDGSNFTLKIRSTKLEDSAMYFCATRTFRGAHNEQFFGPGTRLTVL.

This clonotype was recorded at least ten times. V usage is TRBV2 and J usage is TRBJ2-1, with TRBD1 matching over 8 bases. Trimming removed 4 bases from V and 0 bases from J; junction bases left unmatched: 2. This CDR3 region has 15 residues. Per germline, CDR1 SNHLY and CDR2 FYNNEI. CDR3 DNA: TGTGCCAGCAGTGTGGGGACAGGCTCCTACAATGAGCAGTTCTTC. Translating gives CASSVGTGSYNEQFF.

This clonotype was counted at least ten times. One junction end does not reproduce the germline sequence, and a read error may be involved. This chain connects TRBV20-1 to TRBJ2-7, with TRBD2 identical over 10 bases. Germline lookup yields CDR1 DFQATT and CDR2 SNEGSKA (reference sequence). The CDR3 runs 14 residues. The CDR3, as DNA: TGCAGTGCCAGAGGCCTAGCGGGAGTTGGTGAGCAGTACTTC. This codes for CSARGLAGVGEQYF.

This clonotype was observed at least ten times. The chain links TRBV29-1 to TRBJ1-1; 9 bases map to TRBD1. The CDR3 is 13 amino acids. With 8 bases clipped from V and 3 bases from J, the junction kept 7 bases outside the gene matches. Germline V gives CDR1 SQVTM, CDR2 ANQGSEA. This CDR3 is CSLHGQGYTEAFF. CDR3 DNA: TGCAGCTTGCATGGACAGGGGTACACTGAAGCTTTCTTT.

The chain carries TRBV15 and TRBJ1-5; tentatively, D is TRBD1 (6 bases). The ends were cut back, 0 bases at V and 0 bases at J, with 12 bases in the middle. The CDR3 extends over 17 amino acids. Per germline, CDR1 LNHNV and CDR2 YYDKDF (reference sequence). The CDR3 sequence is CATSRERGGYSNQPQHF. In nucleotides, the CDR3 is TGTGCCACCAGCAGAGAAAGGGGGGGATATAGCAATCAGCCCCAGCATTTT.

The chain couples TRBV5-8 to TRBJ2-1, with TRBD2 identical over 8 bases. The junction had 10 bases not matched to a gene; V was cut back by 4 bases and J by 1 base. Germline V lookup: CDR1 SGHTS, CDR2 YDEGEE. The CDR3 is 17 amino acids. The CDR3 nucleotides are TGTGCCAGCAGCCTCCCTAGGGCGGGAGGTTCCTACAATGAGCAGTTCTTC. Translating gives CASSLPRAGGSYNEQFF.

The DNA for the CDR3 is TGTGCCAGCAGCTTTCAGGCTAGCGGTTCCTACGAGCAGTACTTC. As protein: CASSFQASGSYEQYF. The V call is TRBV7-8, the J call TRBJ2-7; 7 bases are a match to TRBD2. V trimming: 3 bases; J trimming: 1 base; junction bases outside the gene matches: 6. Per germline, CDR1 SGHVS and CDR2 FQNEAQ. The CDR3 is made up of 15 amino acids.

A few counts support this clonotype. The V call is TRBV19, the J call TRBJ2-1, with 9 bases fitting TRBD1. The V gene end was trimmed by 3 bases and the J gene end by 4 bases; junction bases not matched to a gene: 13. This CDR3 contains 18 residues. Germline V gene sequence: CDR1 LNHDA, CDR2 SQIVND (reference sequence). This CDR3 is CASSIGTGTAVGYNEQFF. DNA for the CDR3: TGTGCCAGTAGTATCGGGACAGGGACTGCCGTGGGGTACAATGAGCAGTTCTTC.

The rearrangement links TRBV24-1 to TRBJ1-5, with 7 bases aligning to TRBD1. This CDR3 region has 17 residues. With 2 bases clipped from V and 4 bases from J, the junction kept 10 bases outside the gene matches. The germline gives CDR1 KGHDR, CDR2 SFDVKD. The DNA for the CDR3 is TGTGCCACCAGTGATTCACGGGTAGGGGGCGGAAATCAGCCCCAGCATTTT. This gives the protein CATSDSRVGGGNQPQHF.

This clonotype was counted at least ten times. V is TRBV11-2 and J is TRBJ2-1; a weak D match, TRBD2 (5 bases). Trimming removed 3 bases from V and 6 bases from J, with 9 bases in between. The CDR3 is 13 residues long. Germline V gene sequence: CDR1 SGHAT, CDR2 FQNNGV. The DNA of the CDR3 is TGTGCCAGCAGCTTTAAACTAGTCAATGAGCAGTTCTTC. It yields the protein CASSFKLVNEQFF.

This clonotype was observed many times. The chain employs TRBV11-2 and TRBJ2-3, with TRBD2 matching 8 bases. Germline loops: CDR1 SGHAT, CDR2 FQNNGV. V gave up 5 bases and J gave up 1 base; unmatched junction bases: 5. The CDR3 contains 15 residues. CDR3 sequence reads: CASSLGLGGTDTQYF. Written as DNA, the CDR3 is TGTGCCAGCAGCCTGGGACTAGGCGGCACAGATACGCAGTATTTT.